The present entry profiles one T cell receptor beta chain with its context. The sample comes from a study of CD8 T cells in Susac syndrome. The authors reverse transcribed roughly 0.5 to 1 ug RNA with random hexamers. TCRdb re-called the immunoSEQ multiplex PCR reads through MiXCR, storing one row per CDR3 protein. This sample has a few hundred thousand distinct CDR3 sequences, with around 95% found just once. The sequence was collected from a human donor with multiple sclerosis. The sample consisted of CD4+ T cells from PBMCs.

CDR3 in DNA: TGTGCCAGCAGCCAAGATGTGGCTAACACTGAAGCTTTCTTT. Protein product: CASSQDVANTEAFF. The chain couples TRBV3-1 to TRBJ1-1, with D uncertain. The V and J ends lost 0 bases and 2 bases respectively, with 7 bases between them. The germline gives CDR1 LGHDT, CDR2 YNNKEL (reference sequence). This CDR3 spans 14 amino acids. The full variable domain, in which reference TRBV3-1 and TRBJ1-1 provide the parts outside the CDR3, is DTAVSQTPKYLVTQMGNDKSIKCEQNLGHDTMYWYKQDSKKFLKIMFSYNNKELIINETVPNRFSPKSPDKAHLNLHINSLELGDSAVYFCASSQDVANTEAFFGQGTRLTVV.